Described below is a single TCR beta chain sequence and its context. Original analysis: Reference gene primer amplification in the assay estimated nucleated cell counts. This table comes from immunoSEQ multiplex PCR, and its TCRdb copy is limited to in-frame clones, with some not included. The V and J calls and clone size are taken from that table; D and trimming were inferred from the DNA. The sample carries 140,000 to 150,000 clones, 79% recorded once. The record originates from a study of blood T cell repertoires in COVID-19. About the study: Samples representing acute and convalescent COVID-19 were sourced from the United States, Italy and Spain. In each case, the material was cDNA or gDNA derived from T cells, B-cell-depleted T cells, or PBMCs.

This CDR3 spans 15 amino acids. Germline V gene sequence: CDR1 SGHRS, CDR2 YFSETQ. The trim removed 4 bases at V and 2 bases at J, leaving 7 bases unmatched. This rearrangement joins TRBV5-1 to TRBJ2-7, with TRBD2 identical over 9 bases. The sequence came from a man aged 50-59 years with active or convalescent COVID-19. Sequenced: peripheral blood. CDR3 in amino acids: CASSPGGGRAYEQYF. The DNA of the CDR3 is TGCGCCAGCAGCCCGGGGGGCGGGAGGGCCTACGAGCAGTACTTC. The full variable domain, its missing parts supplied by reference TRBV5-1 and TRBJ2-7, is KAGVTQTPRYLIKTRGQQVTLSCSPISGHRSVSWYQQTPGQGLQFLFEYFSETQRNKGNFPGRFSGRQFSNSRSEMNVSTLELGDSALYLCASSPGGGRAYEQYFGPGTRLTVT.